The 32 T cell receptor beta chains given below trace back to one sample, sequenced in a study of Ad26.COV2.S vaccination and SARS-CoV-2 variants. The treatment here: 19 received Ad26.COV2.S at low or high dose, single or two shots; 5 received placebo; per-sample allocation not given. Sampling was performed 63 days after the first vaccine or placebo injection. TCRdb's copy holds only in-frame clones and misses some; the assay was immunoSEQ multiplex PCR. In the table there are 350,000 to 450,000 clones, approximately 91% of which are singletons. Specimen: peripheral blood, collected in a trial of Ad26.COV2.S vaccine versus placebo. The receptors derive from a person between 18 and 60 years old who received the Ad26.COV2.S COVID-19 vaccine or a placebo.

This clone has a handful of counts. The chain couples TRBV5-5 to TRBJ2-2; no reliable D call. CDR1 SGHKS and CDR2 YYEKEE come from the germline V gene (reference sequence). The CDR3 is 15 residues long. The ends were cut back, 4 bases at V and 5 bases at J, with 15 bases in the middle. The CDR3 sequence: CASSPWTKGTGELFF. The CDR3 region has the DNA TGTGCCAGCAGCCCCTGGACCAAAGGAACCGGGGAGCTGTTTTTT.

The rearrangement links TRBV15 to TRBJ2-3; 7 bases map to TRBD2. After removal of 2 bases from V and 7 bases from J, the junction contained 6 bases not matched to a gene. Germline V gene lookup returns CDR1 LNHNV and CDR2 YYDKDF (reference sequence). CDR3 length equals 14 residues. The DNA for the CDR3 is TGTGCCACCAGCAGACTAGCGGAGCACAATACGCAGTATTTT. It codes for CATSRLAEHNTQYF.

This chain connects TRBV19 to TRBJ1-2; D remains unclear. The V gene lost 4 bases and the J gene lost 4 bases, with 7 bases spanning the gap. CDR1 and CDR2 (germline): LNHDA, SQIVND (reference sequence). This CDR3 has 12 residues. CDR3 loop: CASSKGFYGYTF. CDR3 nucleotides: TGTGCCAGTAGTAAGGGATTCTATGGCTACACCTTC. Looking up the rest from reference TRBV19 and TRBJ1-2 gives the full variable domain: DGGITQSPKYLFRKEGQNVTLSCEQNLNHDAMYWYRQDPGQGLRLIYYSQIVNDFQKGDIAEGYSVSREKKESFPLTVTSAQKNPTAFYLCASSKGFYGYTFGSGTRLTVV.

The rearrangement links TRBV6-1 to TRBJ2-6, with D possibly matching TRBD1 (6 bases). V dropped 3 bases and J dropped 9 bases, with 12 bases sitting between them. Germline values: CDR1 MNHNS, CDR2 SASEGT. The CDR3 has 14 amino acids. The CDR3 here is CASSDNRALNVLTF. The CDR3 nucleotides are TGTGCCAGCAGTGATAACAGGGCTCTCAACGTCCTGACTTTC.

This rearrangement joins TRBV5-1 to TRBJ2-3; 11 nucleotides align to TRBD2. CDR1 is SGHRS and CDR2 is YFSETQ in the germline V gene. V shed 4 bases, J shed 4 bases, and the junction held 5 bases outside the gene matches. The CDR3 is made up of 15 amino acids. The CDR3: CASSGTSGRADTQYF. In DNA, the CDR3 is TGCGCCAGCAGCGGTACTAGCGGGAGAGCAGATACGCAGTATTTT.

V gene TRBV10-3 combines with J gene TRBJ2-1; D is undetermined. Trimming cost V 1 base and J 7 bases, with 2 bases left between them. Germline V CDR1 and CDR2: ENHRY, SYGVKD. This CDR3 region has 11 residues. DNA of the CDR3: TGTGCCATCAGTGAGTTTAATGAGCAGTTCTTC. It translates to CAISEFNEQFF.

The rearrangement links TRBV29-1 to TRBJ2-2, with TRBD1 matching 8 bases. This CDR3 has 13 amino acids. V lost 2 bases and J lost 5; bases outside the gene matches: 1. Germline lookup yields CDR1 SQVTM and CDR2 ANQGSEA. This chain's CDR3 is CSVERDRTGELFF. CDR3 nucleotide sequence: TGCAGCGTTGAAAGGGACAGGACCGGGGAGCTGTTTTTT.

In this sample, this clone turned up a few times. CDR3 in amino acids: CSGLSRDSPNYGYTF. The DNA for the CDR3 is TGCAGCGGTCTATCCAGGGACAGCCCTAACTATGGCTACACCTTC. This chain connects TRBV29-1 to TRBJ1-2, with 7 bases fitting TRBD1. Germline values: CDR1 SQVTM, CDR2 ANQGSEA. The CDR3 is made up of 15 amino acids. The J segment lost 0 bases and the V segment lost 7 bases, leaving 11 bases of the junction unmatched.

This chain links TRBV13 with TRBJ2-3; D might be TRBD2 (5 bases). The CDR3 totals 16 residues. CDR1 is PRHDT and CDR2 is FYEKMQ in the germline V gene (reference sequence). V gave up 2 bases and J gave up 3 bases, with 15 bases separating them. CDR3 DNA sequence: TGTGCCAGCAGCTTACGTCTTCGGGAATGGACAGATACGCAGTATTTT. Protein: CASSLRLREWTDTQYF.

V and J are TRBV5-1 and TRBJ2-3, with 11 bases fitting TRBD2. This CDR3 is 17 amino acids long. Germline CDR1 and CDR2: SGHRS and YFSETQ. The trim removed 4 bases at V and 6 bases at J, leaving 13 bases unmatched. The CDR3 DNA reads TGCGCCAGCAGCGTACCGGGACTAGCGGTCGGTGGTGATACGCAGTATTTT. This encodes CASSVPGLAVGGDTQYF.

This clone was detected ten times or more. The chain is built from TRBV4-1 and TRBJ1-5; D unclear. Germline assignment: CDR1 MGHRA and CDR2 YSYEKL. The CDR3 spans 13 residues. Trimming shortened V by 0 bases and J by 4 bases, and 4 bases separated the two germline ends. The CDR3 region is CASSQDRNQPQHF. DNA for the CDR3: TGCGCCAGCAGCCAAGACAGGAATCAGCCCCAGCATTTT.

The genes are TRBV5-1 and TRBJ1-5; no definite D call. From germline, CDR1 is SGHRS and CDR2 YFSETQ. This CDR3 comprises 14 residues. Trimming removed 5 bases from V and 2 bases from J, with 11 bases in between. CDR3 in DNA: TGCGCCAGCAGTTTAAGGGCGGGCAATCAGCCCCAGCATTTT. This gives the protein CASSLRAGNQPQHF.

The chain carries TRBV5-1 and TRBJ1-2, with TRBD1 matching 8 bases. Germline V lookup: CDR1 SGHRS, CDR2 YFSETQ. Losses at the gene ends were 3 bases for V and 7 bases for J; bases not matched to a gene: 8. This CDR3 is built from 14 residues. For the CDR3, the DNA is TGCGCCAGCAGCTCAGGGGGCGTTCAGGTTGGCTACACCTTC. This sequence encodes CASSSGGVQVGYTF.

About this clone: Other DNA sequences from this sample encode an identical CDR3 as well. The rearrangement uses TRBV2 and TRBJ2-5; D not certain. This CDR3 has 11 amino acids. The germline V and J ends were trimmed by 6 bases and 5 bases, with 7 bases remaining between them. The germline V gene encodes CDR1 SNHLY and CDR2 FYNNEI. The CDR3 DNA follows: TGTGCCAGCAGGGGATGGGAGACCCAGTACTTC. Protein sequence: CASRGWETQYF.

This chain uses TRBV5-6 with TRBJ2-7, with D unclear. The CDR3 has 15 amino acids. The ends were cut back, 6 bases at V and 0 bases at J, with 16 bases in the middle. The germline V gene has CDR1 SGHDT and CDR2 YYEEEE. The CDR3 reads CASTPGTANSYEQYF. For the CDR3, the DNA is TGTGCCAGCACCCCCGGAACAGCGAACTCCTACGAGCAGTACTTC.

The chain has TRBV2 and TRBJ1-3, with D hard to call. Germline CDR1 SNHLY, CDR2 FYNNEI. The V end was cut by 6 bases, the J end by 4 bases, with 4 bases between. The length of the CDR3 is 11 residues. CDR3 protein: CASRAGNTIYF. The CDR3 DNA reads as TGTGCCAGCAGGGCGGGAAACACCATATATTTT.

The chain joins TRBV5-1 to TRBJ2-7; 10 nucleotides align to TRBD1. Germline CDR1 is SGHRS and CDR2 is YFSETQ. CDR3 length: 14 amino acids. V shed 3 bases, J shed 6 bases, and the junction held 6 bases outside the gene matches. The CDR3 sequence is CASSWTGGLTEQYF. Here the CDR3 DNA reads TGCGCCAGCAGCTGGACAGGGGGGCTTACCGAGCAGTACTTC.

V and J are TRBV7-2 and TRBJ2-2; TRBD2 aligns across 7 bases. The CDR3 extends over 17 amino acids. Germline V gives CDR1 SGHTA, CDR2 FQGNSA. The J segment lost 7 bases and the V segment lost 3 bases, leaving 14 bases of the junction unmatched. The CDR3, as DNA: TGTGCCAGCAGCTTGGGCCTGGGCGGGAGATCTGGCGGGGAGCTGTTTTTT. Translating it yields CASSLGLGGRSGGELFF. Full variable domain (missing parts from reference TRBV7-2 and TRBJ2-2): GAGVSQSPSNKVTEKGKDVELRCDPISGHTALYWYRQSLGQGLEFLIYFQGNSAPDKSGLPSDRFSAERTGGSVSTLTIQRTQQEDSAVYLCASSLGLGGRSGGELFFGEGSRLTVL.

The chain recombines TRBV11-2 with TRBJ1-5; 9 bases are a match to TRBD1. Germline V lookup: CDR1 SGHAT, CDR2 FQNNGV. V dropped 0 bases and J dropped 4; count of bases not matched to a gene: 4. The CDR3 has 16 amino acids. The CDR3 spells CASSLDPGTGNQPQHF. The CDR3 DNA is TGTGCCAGCAGCTTAGACCCCGGGACAGGGAATCAGCCCCAGCATTTT.

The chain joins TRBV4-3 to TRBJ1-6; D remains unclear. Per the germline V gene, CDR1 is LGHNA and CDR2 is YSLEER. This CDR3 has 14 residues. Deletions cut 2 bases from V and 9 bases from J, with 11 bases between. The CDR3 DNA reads TGCGCCAGCAGCCAATCCTTAGGGAGTTCACCCCTCCACTTT. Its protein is CASSQSLGSSPLHF.

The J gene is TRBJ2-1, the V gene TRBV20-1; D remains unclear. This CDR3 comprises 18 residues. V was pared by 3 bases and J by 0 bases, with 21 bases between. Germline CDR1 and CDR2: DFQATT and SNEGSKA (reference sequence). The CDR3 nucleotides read TGCAGTGCTAGTCCCCTTGAAAGCTCCAAGAGCTCCTACAATGAGCAGTTCTTC. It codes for CSASPLESSKSSYNEQFF.

The CDR3 loop reads CASPRGYGGYTF. The CDR3 DNA sequence: TGTGCCAGCCCCAGGGGGTATGGTGGCTACACCTTC. The gene calls are TRBV9 and TRBJ1-2; 7 nucleotides agree with TRBD1. From germline, CDR1 is SGDLS and CDR2 YYNGEE. The CDR3 totals 12 residues. J gave up 7 bases and V 7 bases, and 7 bases lay outside the gene matches.

CDR3: CASSVGRDPYNEQFF. The CDR3 nucleotides read TGTGCCAGCAGCGTCGGTCGGGACCCCTACAATGAGCAGTTCTTC. This chain uses TRBV9 with TRBJ2-1; D may be TRBD1 or TRBD2 (5 bases each). Germline CDR1 SGDLS, CDR2 YYNGEE. This CDR3 has 15 amino acids. The germline V and J ends were trimmed by 2 bases and 2 bases, with 11 bases remaining between them.

CDR3 DNA sequence: TGTGCCAGCAGTTCGGGACTAGCGGGCTCCTACGAGCAGTACTTC. Translation gives CASSSGLAGSYEQYF. The chain carries TRBV27 and TRBJ2-7; 12 positions agree with TRBD2. This CDR3 spans 15 amino acids. From germline, CDR1 is MNHEY and CDR2 SMNVEV (reference sequence). The J segment lost 0 bases and the V segment lost 4 bases, leaving 1 base of the junction unmatched.

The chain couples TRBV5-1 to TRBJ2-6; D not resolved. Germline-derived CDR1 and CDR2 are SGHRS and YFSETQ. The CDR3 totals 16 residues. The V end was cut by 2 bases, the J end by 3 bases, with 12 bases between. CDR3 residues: CASSFNKGFGANVLTF. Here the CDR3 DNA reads TGCGCCAGCAGCTTCAACAAGGGATTTGGGGCCAACGTCCTGACTTTC. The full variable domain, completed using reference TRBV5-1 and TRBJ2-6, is KAGVTQTPRYLIKTRGQQVTLSCSPISGHRSVSWYQQTPGQGLQFLFEYFSETQRNKGNFPGRFSGRQFSNSRSEMNVSTLELGDSALYLCASSFNKGFGANVLTFGAGSRLTVL.

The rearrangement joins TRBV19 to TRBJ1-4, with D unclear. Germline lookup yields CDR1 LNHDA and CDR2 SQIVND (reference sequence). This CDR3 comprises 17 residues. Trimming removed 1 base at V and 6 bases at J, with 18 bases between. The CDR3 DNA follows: TGTGCCAGTAGTATAGGACCGAGGGAACTGACGGATGAAAAACTGTTTTTT. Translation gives CASSIGPRELTDEKLFF.

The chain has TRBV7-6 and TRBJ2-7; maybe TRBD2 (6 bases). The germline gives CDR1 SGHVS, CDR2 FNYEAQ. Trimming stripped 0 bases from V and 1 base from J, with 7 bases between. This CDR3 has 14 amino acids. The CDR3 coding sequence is TGTGCCAGCAGCTTAGCGGGGGGATCCTACGAGCAGTACTTC. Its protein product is CASSLAGGSYEQYF.

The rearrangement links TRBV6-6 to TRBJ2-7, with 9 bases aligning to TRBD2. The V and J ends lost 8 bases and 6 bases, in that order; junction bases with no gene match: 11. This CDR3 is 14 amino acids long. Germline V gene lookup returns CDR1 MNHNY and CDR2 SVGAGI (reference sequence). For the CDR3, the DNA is TGTGCCAGCCGAGGAGCGGGAGGCCCCAGCGAGCAGTACTTC. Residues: CASRGAGGPSEQYF.

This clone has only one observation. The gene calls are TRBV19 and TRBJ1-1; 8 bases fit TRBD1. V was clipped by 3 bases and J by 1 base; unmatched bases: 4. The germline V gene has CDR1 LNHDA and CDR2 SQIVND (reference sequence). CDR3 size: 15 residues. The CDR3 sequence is CASSIQGAGNTEAFF. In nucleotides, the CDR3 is TGTGCCAGTAGTATTCAGGGGGCGGGGAACACTGAAGCTTTCTTT.

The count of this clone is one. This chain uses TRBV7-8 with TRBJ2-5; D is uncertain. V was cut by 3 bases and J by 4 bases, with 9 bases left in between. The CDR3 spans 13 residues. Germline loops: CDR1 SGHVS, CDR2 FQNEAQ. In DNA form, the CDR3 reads TGTGCCAGCAGCTTGGTTGCGTCAGAGACCCAGTACTTC. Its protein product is CASSLVASETQYF.

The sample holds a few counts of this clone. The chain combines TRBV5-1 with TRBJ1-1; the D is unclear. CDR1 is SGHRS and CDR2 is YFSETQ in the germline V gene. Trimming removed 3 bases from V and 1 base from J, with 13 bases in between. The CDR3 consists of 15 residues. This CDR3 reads CASSSGGSRNTEAFF. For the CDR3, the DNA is TGCGCCAGCAGCTCAGGAGGTTCGAGGAACACTGAAGCTTTCTTT.

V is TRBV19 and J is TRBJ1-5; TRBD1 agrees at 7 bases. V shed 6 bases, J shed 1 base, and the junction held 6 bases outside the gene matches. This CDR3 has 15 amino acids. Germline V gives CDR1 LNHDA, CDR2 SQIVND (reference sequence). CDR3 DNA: TGTGCCAGTAGGAAAATGGGACAGAGCAATCAGCCCCAGCATTTT. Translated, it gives CASRKMGQSNQPQHF.